This T cell receptor beta chain came from a study of blood T cell repertoires in COVID-19. Study-level information: Some COVID-19 samples were acute and others convalescent; all came from the United States, Italy and Spain. PBMCs, B-cell-depleted T cells, or T cells were the source of the cDNA or gDNA that made up the material.

Libraries were prepared by immunoSEQ multiplex PCR; TCRdb keeps only in-frame clonotypes and omits some of them. The table has about 270,000 clones, about 88% seen once. Trimming removed 0 bases from V and 2 bases from J, with 20 bases in between. This CDR3 comprises 18 residues. Germline CDR1 is SNHLY and CDR2 is FYNNEI. Input material: peripheral blood. This sequence originates from a woman between 65 and 79 years old with COVID-19, enrolled during active disease. The chain has TRBV2 and TRBJ2-7, with D perhaps matching TRBD1 (6 bases). In nucleotides, the CDR3 is TGTGCCAGCAGTGAAGCCCCCGGCCGATGGGACACCACCTACGAGCAGTACTTC. Residues: CASSEAPGRWDTTYEQYF.